The 7 T cell receptor beta chains reported below all come from one sample, sequenced in a study of blood T cell repertoires in COVID-19. Using immunoSEQ multiplex PCR, the repertoire was profiled, and TCRdb retains in-frame clones only, with some absent. The sample holds around 170,000 clones, around 80% seen once. Sequencing was done on a sample of PBMCs or T cells enriched from blood (not recorded which). These receptors all stem from a man in his 60s who had been exposed to COVID-19.

This clone was detected once. V is TRBV9 and J is TRBJ2-7; 8 positions match TRBD1. The CDR3 has 15 amino acids. Per germline, CDR1 SGDLS and CDR2 YYNGEE. Trimming took 4 bases from V and 2 from J; bases not matched to a gene: 8. CDR3: CASSPSTGATYEQYF. Here the CDR3 DNA reads TGTGCCAGCAGCCCGTCGACAGGGGCTACCTACGAGCAGTACTTC.

This chain connects TRBV10-3 to TRBJ2-7; D possibly corresponds to TRBD1 (6 bases). CDR1 and CDR2 from the germline V gene are ENHRY and SYGVKD. CDR3 length: 15 amino acids. Trimming cost V 2 bases and J 3 bases, with 14 bases left between them. The CDR3 loop is CAISEAGRGSYEQYF. In DNA, the CDR3 is TGTGCCATCAGTGAGGCAGGCAGGGGCAGCTACGAGCAGTACTTC.

The chain couples TRBV4-3 to TRBJ1-1; 10 bases match TRBD1. The germline gives CDR1 LGHNA, CDR2 YSLEER. This CDR3 comprises 15 residues. The J segment lost 1 base and the V segment lost 4 bases, leaving 3 bases of the junction unmatched. CDR3 nucleotides: TGCGCCAGCAGCCGGACAGGGGGGGCGAACACTGAAGCTTTCTTT. It translates to CASSRTGGANTEAFF.

The chain recombines TRBV18 with TRBJ1-4, with 7 bases fitting TRBD1. The length of the CDR3 is 16 residues. V shed 3 bases, J shed 6 bases, and the junction held 10 bases outside the gene matches. CDR1 and CDR2 from the germline V gene are KGHSH and LQKENI. Written as DNA, the CDR3 is TGTGCCAGCTCACCGTTTCAGGGACAGAGGGATGAAAAACTGTTTTTT. Translated: CASSPFQGQRDEKLFF.

V gene TRBV3-1 (or the pseudogene TRBV3-2) combines with J gene TRBJ1-6; D remains unclear. V lost 6 bases, J lost 5 bases, and 8 bases lay in between. This CDR3 is built from 13 residues. Germline CDR1 LGHDT, CDR2 YNNKEL (reference sequence). Written as DNA, the CDR3 is TGTGCCAGCAGGGGCATTGATAATTCACCCCTCCACTTT. This codes for CASRGIDNSPLHF.

This clone was picked up a small number of times. The chain recombines TRBV3-1 (or the pseudogene TRBV3-2) with TRBJ2-5; D may be TRBD1 (5 bases). V lost 3 bases, J lost 2 bases, and 7 bases lay in between. The CDR3 sequence is 13 residues long. The V gene's germline CDR1 is LGHDT and CDR2 YNNKEL (reference sequence). The CDR3 DNA follows: TGTGCCAGCAGCCATCGACAGCAAGAGACCCAGTACTTC. It specifies CASSHRQQETQYF.

V and J are TRBV5-1 and TRBJ2-7; maybe TRBD2 (7 bases). V lost 3 bases, J lost 1 base, and 17 bases lay in between. Germline V CDR1 and CDR2: SGHRS, YFSETQ. CDR3 length: 16 residues. The CDR3 loop is CASSSTWGGASYEQYF. The CDR3 DNA follows: TGCGCCAGCAGCTCCACCTGGGGGGGGGCATCCTACGAGCAGTACTTC.